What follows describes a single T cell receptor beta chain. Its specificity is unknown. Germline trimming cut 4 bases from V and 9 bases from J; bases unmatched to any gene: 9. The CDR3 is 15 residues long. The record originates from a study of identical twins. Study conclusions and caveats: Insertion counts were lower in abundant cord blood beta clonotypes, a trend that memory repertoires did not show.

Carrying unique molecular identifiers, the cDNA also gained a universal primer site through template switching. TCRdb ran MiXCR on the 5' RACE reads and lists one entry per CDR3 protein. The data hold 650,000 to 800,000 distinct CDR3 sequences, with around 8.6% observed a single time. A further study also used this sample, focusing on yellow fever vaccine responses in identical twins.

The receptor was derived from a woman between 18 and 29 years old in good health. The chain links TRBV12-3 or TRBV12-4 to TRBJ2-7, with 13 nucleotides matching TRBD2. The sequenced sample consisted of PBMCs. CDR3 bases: TGTGCCAGCAGTTCGGGACTAGCGGGAACTATCCGGCAGTACTTC. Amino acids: CASSSGLAGTIRQYF.